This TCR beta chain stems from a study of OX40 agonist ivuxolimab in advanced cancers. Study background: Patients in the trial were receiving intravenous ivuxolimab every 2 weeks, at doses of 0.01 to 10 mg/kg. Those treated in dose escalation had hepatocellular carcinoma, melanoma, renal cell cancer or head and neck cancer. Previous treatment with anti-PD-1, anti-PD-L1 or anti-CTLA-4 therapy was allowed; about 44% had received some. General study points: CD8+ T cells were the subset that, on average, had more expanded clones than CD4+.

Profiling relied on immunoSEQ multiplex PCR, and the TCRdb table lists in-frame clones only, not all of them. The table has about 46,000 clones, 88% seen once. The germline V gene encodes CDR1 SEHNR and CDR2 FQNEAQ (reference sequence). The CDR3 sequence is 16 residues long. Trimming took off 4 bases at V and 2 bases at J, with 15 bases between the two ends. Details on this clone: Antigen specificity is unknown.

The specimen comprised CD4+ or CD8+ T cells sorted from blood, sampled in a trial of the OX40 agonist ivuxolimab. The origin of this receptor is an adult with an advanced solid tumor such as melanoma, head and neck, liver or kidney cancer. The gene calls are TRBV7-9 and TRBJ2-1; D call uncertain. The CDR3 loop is CASSSGSSLPYNEQFF. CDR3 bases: TGTGCCAGCAGCTCCGGGTCGTCGCTTCCCTACAATGAGCAGTTCTTC.